Shown below are 31 T cell receptor beta chains from a single sample sequenced in a study of T cell responses to AZD1222 COVID-19 vaccine. The protocol was immunoSEQ multiplex PCR, while the TCRdb copy is restricted to in-frame clones and leaves out a portion. The profile covers 200,000 or so clones, with under 95% appearing a single time and roughly 1% taken by the ten largest. The starting material was peripheral blood, obtained 28 days after the second AZD1222 dose. These TCRs come from an adult who received the AZD1222 COVID-19 vaccine.

The chain combines TRBV24-1 with TRBJ1-4, with a possible D match to TRBD1 (5 bases). The V gene's germline CDR1 is KGHDR and CDR2 SFDVKD. V shed 3 bases and J shed 4 bases, with 14 bases lying between them. This CDR3 is 16 amino acids long. Written as DNA, the CDR3 is TGTGCCACCAGTGATGGGGCTCGGGGGGGTAATGAAAAACTGTTTTTT. Translated: CATSDGARGGNEKLFF.

This sequence joins TRBV29-1 and TRBJ2-3; 8 bases line up with TRBD1. Germline V gives CDR1 SQVTM, CDR2 ANQGSEA. This CDR3 has 15 residues. Losses at the gene ends were 7 bases for V and 2 bases for J; bases not matched to a gene: 11. The CDR3 here is CSGRLRDRYTDTQYF. CDR3 nucleotides: TGCAGCGGGAGGCTAAGGGACAGGTACACAGATACGCAGTATTTT.

The rearrangement links TRBV18 to TRBJ1-6; D is undetermined. The CDR3 has 15 residues. Germline CDR1 KGHSH, CDR2 LQKENI. V was shortened by 5 bases and J by 3 bases, with 11 bases between the two germline ends. The CDR3, as DNA: TGTGCCAGCTCAGGCCTACAGAACTATAATTCACCCCTCCACTTT. Translation gives CASSGLQNYNSPLHF.

The chain combines TRBV19 with TRBJ1-1; TRBD1 matches 11 bases. Trimming removed 3 bases from V and 1 base from J; junction bases left unmatched: 4. CDR1 is LNHDA, CDR2 SQIVND, per germline (reference sequence). There are 16 residues in the CDR3. The CDR3 loop reads CASSILGQGANTEAFF. The CDR3 DNA follows: TGTGCCAGTAGTATCCTAGGACAGGGGGCGAACACTGAAGCTTTCTTT.

The V gene is TRBV7-2, the J gene TRBJ2-1, with a possible D match to TRBD1 (6 bases). In germline, CDR1 is SGHTA, CDR2 FQGNSA. Trimming pared 2 bases from V and 6 bases from J, leaving 14 bases between. The CDR3 has 15 residues. The CDR3, as DNA: TGTGCCAGCAGCTTAATACAGGGTGGGCTCAATGAGCAGTTCTTC. The encoded protein is CASSLIQGGLNEQFF.

This clone was recorded a few times. The V call is TRBV2, the J call TRBJ1-6; D unresolved. V was trimmed by 6 bases and J by 4 bases, leaving 7 bases between them. The CDR3 extends over 13 amino acids. Germline values: CDR1 SNHLY, CDR2 FYNNEI. The CDR3 sequence is CASSRQYNSPLHF. CDR3 in DNA: TGTGCCAGCAGCCGGCAGTATAATTCACCCCTCCACTTT.

CDR3: CASRLQGWGYTF. The CDR3 DNA reads TGTGCCAGCAGGTTACAGGGTTGGGGCTACACCTTC. V and J are TRBV2 and TRBJ1-2; tentatively, D is TRBD1 (6 bases). The CDR3 is made up of 12 amino acids. Germline-derived CDR1 and CDR2 are SNHLY and FYNNEI. Between the trimmed V and J ends, which lost 6 bases and 8 bases, there was a span of 13 bases.

The V gene is TRBV30, the J gene TRBJ1-5; D ambiguous. The CDR3 has 13 residues. V lost 1 base and J lost 0, with 4 bases in between. The germline CDR1 and CDR2 sequences are GTSNPN and SVGIG (reference sequence). CDR3 nucleotide sequence: TGTGCCTGGAGTGATATTAGCAATCAGCCCCAGCATTTT. This gives the protein CAWSDISNQPQHF.

The J gene is TRBJ1-1, the V gene TRBV6-5; D gene unclear. The V gene's germline CDR1 is MNHEY and CDR2 SVGAGI. Trimming took 1 base from V and 7 from J, leaving 7 bases between them. The CDR3 totals 12 residues. The CDR3: CASSYWSGEAFF. The CDR3, as DNA: TGTGCCAGCAGTTACTGGTCGGGTGAAGCTTTCTTT.

In its sample, this clone was seen once. This chain uses TRBV28 with TRBJ2-6; 8 nucleotides line up with TRBD1. The CDR3 consists of 17 residues. V shed 4 bases and J 0 bases; nucleotides not matched to a gene: 5. Germline V gene lookup returns CDR1 MDHEN and CDR2 SYDVKM. The CDR3 region has the DNA TGTGCCAGCAGTTCCCGGGACAGGAGCTCTGGGGCCAACGTCCTGACTTTC. Protein sequence: CASSSRDRSSGANVLTF.

The chain has TRBV5-5 and TRBJ2-2; D call uncertain. With 0 bases removed from V and 4 bases from J, the gap between germline ends came to 7 bases. Germline CDR1 SGHKS, CDR2 YYEKEE (reference sequence). This CDR3 has 14 amino acids. CDR3 sequence: CASSLVRITGELFF. Here the CDR3 DNA reads TGTGCCAGCAGCTTGGTTAGGATCACCGGGGAGCTGTTTTTT.

The gene calls are TRBV28 and TRBJ1-1; D is ambiguous. CDR1 is MDHEN and CDR2 is SYDVKM in the germline V gene. This CDR3 comprises 12 residues. Between the trimmed V and J ends, which lost 4 bases and 6 bases, there was a span of 9 bases. The CDR3 DNA sequence: TGTGCCAGCAGTTGGGGTGGCGCTGAAGCTTTCTTT. This gives the protein CASSWGGAEAFF.

The V and J genes are TRBV7-2 and TRBJ2-2; D gene ambiguous. Trimming took off 2 bases at V and 4 bases at J, with 5 bases between the two ends. This CDR3 comprises 13 residues. Germline V gene lookup returns CDR1 SGHTA and CDR2 FQGNSA. DNA of the CDR3: TGTGCCAGCAGCTTATTTCCCACCGGGGAGCTGTTTTTT. As protein: CASSLFPTGELFF.

The rearrangement uses TRBV5-1 and TRBJ1-1; TRBD1 matches at 7 bases. The CDR3 is 13 amino acids. The germline gives CDR1 SGHRS, CDR2 YFSETQ. Unmatched junction bases numbered 6, after V lost 5 bases and J lost 5 bases. CDR3 residues: CASRLQGWTEAFF. DNA for the CDR3: TGCGCCAGCAGACTACAGGGGTGGACTGAAGCTTTCTTT.

This chain links TRBV5-5 with TRBJ1-2; 11 bases map to TRBD1. The CDR3 is made up of 15 amino acids. The V gene end was trimmed by 0 bases and the J gene end by 8 bases; junction bases not matched to a gene: 6. Germline V gives CDR1 SGHKS, CDR2 YYEKEE (reference sequence). This CDR3 reads CASSLGPGTGGGYTF. The CDR3 region has the DNA TGTGCCAGCAGCTTGGGCCCCGGGACAGGGGGGGGCTACACCTTC.

The V gene is TRBV2, the J gene TRBJ1-5; 7 bases map to TRBD1. CDR1 SNHLY and CDR2 FYNNEI come from the germline V gene. CDR3 size: 14 residues. V was clipped by 7 bases and J by 3 bases; unmatched bases: 6. The CDR3 DNA reads TGTGCCAGCAAACGACAGGGCCTCAATCAGCCCCAGCATTTT. It is translated as CASKRQGLNQPQHF.

The chain combines TRBV7-9 with TRBJ1-2, with D unclear. The CDR3 spans 13 residues. From germline, CDR1 is SEHNR and CDR2 FQNEAQ (reference sequence). Deletions cut 3 bases from V and 7 bases from J, with 12 bases between. This CDR3 is CASSLLIGIGYTF. The CDR3 DNA is TGTGCCAGCAGCTTGCTTATTGGGATTGGCTACACCTTC.

The chain is built from TRBV6-5 and TRBJ2-3; 9 nucleotides match TRBD2. With 0 bases clipped from V and 2 bases from J, the junction kept 3 bases outside the gene matches. This CDR3 region has 16 residues. Germline CDR1 reads MNHEY; CDR2 reads SVGAGI. The CDR3 nucleotides read TGTGCCAGCAGTTACTCGGGCGGGGGGGCCACAGATACGCAGTATTTT. The encoded protein is CASSYSGGGATDTQYF.

The chain has TRBV20-1 and TRBJ1-6; 11 nucleotides agree with TRBD1. V shed 3 bases, J shed 8 bases, and the junction held 15 bases outside the gene matches. Germline CDR1 DFQATT, CDR2 SNEGSKA (reference sequence). This CDR3 comprises 18 residues. The CDR3 DNA is TGCAGTGCTAGTCTTCGGACAGGGGGCAGTCTCGTTTATTCACCCCTCCACTTT. The encoded protein is CSASLRTGGSLVYSPLHF.

The rearrangement joins TRBV2 to TRBJ2-1; TRBD2 aligns across 12 bases. CDR3 length: 13 residues. In germline, CDR1 is SNHLY, CDR2 FYNNEI. With 9 bases clipped from V and 5 bases from J, the junction kept 2 bases outside the gene matches. As DNA, the CDR3 is TGTGCCAGGGGACTAGCGGGCGACAATGAGCAGTTCTTC. Translation gives CARGLAGDNEQFF.

The V and J genes are TRBV7-3 and TRBJ2-3, with D perhaps TRBD1 or TRBD2 (5 bases each). Trimming left V 5 bases short and J 1 base short, with 10 bases between. This CDR3 is 14 amino acids long. Per the germline V gene, CDR1 is SGHTA and CDR2 is FQGTGA. This CDR3 is CASSLMGGTDTQYF. The CDR3 DNA sequence: TGTGCCAGCAGCCTAATGGGGGGCACAGATACGCAGTATTTT.

The CDR3 DNA reads TGTGCCAGCAGCGTAGGACTAGCGGAAGGGGGGGAGCTGTTTTTT. It translates to CASSVGLAEGGELFF. The chain is built from TRBV9 and TRBJ2-2, with TRBD2 matching 9 bases. Germline lookup yields CDR1 SGDLS and CDR2 YYNGEE. Trimming removed 0 bases from V and 8 bases from J; junction bases left unmatched: 5. This CDR3 is built from 15 residues.

The gene calls are TRBV18 and TRBJ1-1, with TRBD1 matching over 7 bases. CDR3 length: 14 residues. CDR1 and CDR2 from the germline V gene are KGHSH and LQKENI. The V and J ends lost 6 bases and 6 bases, in that order; junction bases with no gene match: 10. The CDR3, as DNA: TGTGCCAGCTCGCCTAACGGGGGACAGTCTGAAGCTTTCTTT. Translating it yields CASSPNGGQSEAFF.

The chain links TRBV11-3 to TRBJ2-2, with D possibly matching TRBD2 (5 bases). Per the germline V gene, CDR1 is SGHNT and CDR2 is YENEEA. The V end lost 5 bases, the J end lost 3 bases, and 16 bases lay between the germline ends. The CDR3 has 16 residues. The DNA for the CDR3 is TGTGCCAGCAGCCCCGAGGGCGCACGGGACACCGGGGAGCTGTTTTTT. It translates to CASSPEGARDTGELFF.

Regarding this clone: Other DNA sequences in this sample translate to the same CDR3. The gene calls are TRBV18 and TRBJ1-1; unclear D gene. The germline gives CDR1 KGHSH, CDR2 LQKENI. The CDR3 consists of 11 residues. V was trimmed by 6 bases and J by 5 bases, leaving 7 bases between them. CDR3 region: CASSPGTEAFF. In nucleotides, the CDR3 is TGTGCCAGCTCGCCGGGGACTGAAGCTTTCTTT.

The V call is TRBV7-3, the J call TRBJ1-1; D is unclear. Germline loops: CDR1 SGHTA, CDR2 FQGTGA. The CDR3 length is 15 residues. V lost 5 bases, J lost 1 base, and 14 bases lay in between. CDR3 nucleotides: TGTGCCAGCAGCCCAATCGGCCGGGGGAACACTGAAGCTTTCTTT. It translates to CASSPIGRGNTEAFF.

This chain links TRBV19 with TRBJ1-2; 7 bases map to TRBD1. With 10 bases clipped from V and 5 bases from J, the junction kept 10 bases outside the gene matches. Germline V gene data show CDR1 as LNHDA and CDR2 as SQIVND (reference sequence). The CDR3 is made up of 13 amino acids. CDR3 loop: CATSGGRGYGYTF. The CDR3 DNA reads TGTGCCACCTCAGGGGGGCGCGGGTATGGCTACACCTTC.

J is TRBJ2-1 and V is TRBV12-3 or TRBV12-4; D perhaps matches TRBD2 (6 bases). CDR3 size: 13 residues. V lost 7 bases and J lost 5, with 12 bases in between. CDR3 in DNA: TGTGCCAGCACCGGGACTTTAAACAATGAGCAGTTCTTC. Protein sequence: CASTGTLNNEQFF.

Here the CDR3 reads CAYQGGNTEAFF. The CDR3 DNA follows: TGTGCCTATCAGGGGGGGAACACTGAAGCTTTCTTT. J is TRBJ1-1 and V is TRBV30; TRBD1 agrees at 7 bases. The CDR3 length is 12 residues. Germline V lookup: CDR1 GTSNPN, CDR2 SVGIG (reference sequence). Trimming at V came to 7 bases and at J to 1 base, leaving 3 bases not matched to a gene. Full variable domain (outside the CDR3, taken from reference TRBV30 and TRBJ1-1): SQTIHQWPATLVQPVGSPLSLECTVEGTSNPNLYWYRQAAGRGLQLLFYSVGIGQISSEVPQNLSASRPQDRQFILSSKKLLLSDSGFYLCAYQGGNTEAFFGQGTRLTVV.

This clone came up once. The J gene is TRBJ1-2, the V gene TRBV7-2; 7 bases line up with TRBD1. This CDR3 region has 15 residues. V was clipped by 1 base and J by 7 bases; unmatched bases: 9. Germline V gene sequence: CDR1 SGHTA, CDR2 FQGNSA. This CDR3 is CASSLVGQLSPGYTF. In nucleotides, the CDR3 is TGTGCCAGCAGCTTAGTGGGACAGCTGAGCCCTGGCTACACCTTC.

The V and J genes are TRBV6-2 or TRBV6-3 and TRBJ2-7, with D unclear. This CDR3 is built from 12 residues. Trimming stripped 2 bases from V and 6 bases from J, with 8 bases between. The germline gives CDR1 MNHEY, CDR2 SVGEGT. The CDR3 is CASSYDKGEQYF. CDR3 nucleotide sequence: TGTGCCAGCAGTTACGACAAGGGCGAGCAGTACTTC.